This T cell receptor (beta chain) was profiled in a study of cytomegalovirus exposure and HLA in healthy donors. Study-wide results and caveats: In a later analysis, HLA-associated beta chains showed higher expansion and lower generation probabilities than comparable chains.

PCR amplification relied on 60 Vbeta primers (plus 13 Jbeta primers). Profiled with immunoSEQ multiplex PCR; TCRdb holds only in-frame clones, not every one. The data hold about 76,000 clones, with more than 60% observed a single time. Germline V lookup: CDR1 MRHNA, CDR2 SNTAGT. V lost 6 bases to trimming and J lost 1 base, with 22 bases between them. The CDR3 is 18 residues long. A remark on this clone: Antigen specificity is unknown.

Healthy bone marrow donors made up the cohort. Specimen: PBMCs. This TCR was recovered from a male donor in good health and CMV-seropositive. The chain carries TRBV6-4 and TRBJ1-3; tentative D call: TRBD1 (6 bases). The DNA for the CDR3 is TGTGCCAGCAGGGACGGAGGGGGGGGTAATCTGTCTGGAAACACCATATATTTT. This codes for CASRDGGGGNLSGNTIYF.